The 25 T cell receptor beta chains in this list originate from one sample, sequenced in a study of cytomegalovirus exposure and HLA in healthy donors. Primers: 60 Vbeta forward and 13 Jbeta reverse. Generated by immunoSEQ multiplex PCR, the TCRdb table keeps only in-frame clones and is missing some. Its listing shows approximately 140,000 clones. Sequences were obtained from PBMCs. These receptors were taken from a man in his forties in good health and CMV-seronegative.

The CDR3 sequence is CASSPQTGTGELFF. CDR3 nucleotide sequence: TGTGCCAGCAGCCCACAGACAGGAACCGGGGAGCTGTTTTTT. The V gene is TRBV7-2, the J gene TRBJ2-2; TRBD1 is a possible D gene (6 bases). Germline assignment: CDR1 SGHTA and CDR2 FQGNSA. The CDR3 is made up of 14 amino acids. Trimming removed 5 bases at V and 5 bases at J, with 12 bases between.

V is TRBV5-4 and J is TRBJ1-3; no reliable D call. The germline V and J ends were trimmed by 0 bases and 2 bases, with 12 bases remaining between them. The germline V gene has CDR1 SGHNT and CDR2 YYREEE (reference sequence). This CDR3 is built from 16 residues. CDR3 DNA sequence: TGTGCCAGCAGCTTGGGTAACAGTCCAACTGGAAACACCATATATTTT. Protein sequence: CASSLGNSPTGNTIYF.

The chain combines TRBV5-4 with TRBJ2-5; 7 nucleotides align to TRBD1. V lost 9 bases to trimming and J lost 4 bases; unmatched junction nucleotides: 12. This CDR3 comprises 14 residues. CDR1 is SGHNT and CDR2 is YYREEE in the germline V gene (reference sequence). CDR3 DNA: TGTGCCAACAGACCCGGGACAGACATAGAGACCCAGTACTTC. Its protein is CANRPGTDIETQYF.

The chain joins TRBV6-6 to TRBJ1-4; D uncertain. V was shortened by 9 bases and J by 2 bases, with 16 bases between the two germline ends. This CDR3 has 15 amino acids. Germline loops: CDR1 MNHNY, CDR2 SVGAGI (reference sequence). The CDR3 DNA reads as TGTGCCAGTGGTCCGCGAGGGTCCACTAATGAAAAACTGTTTTTT. Translating it yields CASGPRGSTNEKLFF.

The V and J genes are TRBV6-6 and TRBJ2-1, with 9 bases aligning to TRBD1. Per germline, CDR1 MNHNY and CDR2 SVGAGI (reference sequence). The CDR3 contains 13 residues. Losses at the gene ends were 8 bases for V and 9 bases for J; bases not matched to a gene: 8. The DNA for the CDR3 is TGTGCCAGCGTCCTAACAGGGGGCGGTGAGCAGTTCTTC. Its protein is CASVLTGGGEQFF.

The chain joins TRBV4-3 to TRBJ2-2; TRBD1 might be the D (6 bases). Germline lookup yields CDR1 LGHNA and CDR2 YSLEER. V was shortened by 0 bases and J by 6 bases, with 20 bases between the two germline ends. The CDR3 spans 18 residues. The CDR3 sequence is CASSQDYADSLFPGELFF. CDR3 in DNA: TGCGCCAGCAGCCAAGATTATGCGGACAGTCTATTCCCCGGGGAGCTGTTTTTT.

The V call is TRBV2, the J call TRBJ2-7, with D perhaps matching TRBD2 (5 bases). V gave up 7 bases and J gave up 1 base, with 8 bases separating them. In germline, CDR1 is SNHLY, CDR2 FYNNEI. This CDR3 comprises 12 residues. The chain's CDR3 is CASKPGSYEQYF. CDR3 coding DNA: TGTGCCAGCAAGCCGGGGTCCTACGAGCAGTACTTC.

V usage is TRBV6-5 and J usage is TRBJ2-1, with TRBD2 identical over 12 bases. Germline values: CDR1 MNHEY, CDR2 SVGAGI. The CDR3 contains 16 residues. With 0 bases clipped from V and 4 bases from J, the junction kept 1 base outside the gene matches. The CDR3 protein is CASSYSTSGGYNEQFF. The CDR3 region has the DNA TGTGCCAGCAGTTACTCGACTAGCGGGGGTTACAATGAGCAGTTCTTC.

The CDR3 spells CASSDREGPLNTEAFF. The CDR3 DNA sequence: TGTGCCAGCAGTGATCGGGAGGGACCGTTGAACACTGAAGCTTTCTTT. The V gene is TRBV2, the J gene TRBJ1-1, with D perhaps matching TRBD1 (5 bases). Germline V gene data show CDR1 as SNHLY and CDR2 as FYNNEI. V lost 3 bases and J 0 bases, leaving 14 bases between the germline ends. CDR3 length equals 16 residues.

The V call is TRBV5-1, the J call TRBJ2-2; D is ambiguous. Germline V CDR1 and CDR2: SGHRS, YFSETQ. This CDR3 is built from 14 residues. The V and J ends lost 5 bases and 0 bases respectively, with 8 bases between them. This chain's CDR3 is CASSLTTNTGELFF. CDR3 DNA: TGCGCCAGCAGTTTAACAACGAACACCGGGGAGCTGTTTTTT. Supplemented by reference TRBV5-1 and TRBJ2-2, the full variable domain reads KAGVTQTPRYLIKTRGQQVTLSCSPISGHRSVSWYQQTPGQGLQFLFEYFSETQRNKGNFPGRFSGRQFSNSRSEMNVSTLELGDSALYLCASSLTTNTGELFFGEGSRLTVL.

V is TRBV9 and J is TRBJ1-3, with D perhaps TRBD1 (5 bases). The germline gives CDR1 SGDLS, CDR2 YYNGEE. Between the trimmed V and J ends, which lost 0 bases and 2 bases, there was a span of 9 bases. The CDR3 runs 15 residues. The CDR3, as DNA: TGTGCCAGCAGCGTAGAGGGGTTCCCTGGAAACACCATATATTTT. Its translation: CASSVEGFPGNTIYF.

In DNA form, the CDR3 reads TGTGCCAGCTCACCAAATATCCAGGCTGGAAACACCATATATTTT. It yields the protein CASSPNIQAGNTIYF. The rearrangement links TRBV18 to TRBJ1-3; no clear D. The CDR3 has 15 amino acids. V lost 2 bases and J lost 2, with 10 bases in between. Germline CDR1 KGHSH, CDR2 LQKENI.

The chain joins TRBV6-5 to TRBJ2-7; 7 nucleotides align to TRBD1. Germline CDR1 is MNHEY and CDR2 is SVGAGI. The V gene end was trimmed by 6 bases and the J gene end by 7 bases; junction bases not matched to a gene: 9. The CDR3 runs to 13 residues. The CDR3 DNA reads TGTGCCAGCAGAGACGGGACAGTCCAGGAGCAGTACTTC. It translates to CASRDGTVQEQYF.

This chain connects TRBV6-6 to TRBJ1-2; D may be TRBD1 (6 bases). Per germline, CDR1 MNHNY and CDR2 SVGAGI (reference sequence). The CDR3 spans 13 residues. V dropped 6 bases and J dropped 4 bases, with 12 bases sitting between them. The CDR3, as DNA: TGTGCCAGCAGGGCGGAAGGGGGCTATGGCTACACCTTC. Its protein product is CASRAEGGYGYTF.

The chain joins TRBV5-1 to TRBJ1-5, with D possibly being TRBD1 (6 bases). V was trimmed by 3 bases and J by 5 bases, leaving 24 bases between them. The CDR3 contains 18 residues. Germline values: CDR1 SGHRS, CDR2 YFSETQ. CDR3 sequence: CASSWKLRAGTTDQPQHF. In DNA form, the CDR3 reads TGCGCCAGCAGCTGGAAACTTCGAGCCGGGACAACGGATCAGCCCCAGCATTTT. Full variable domain (outside the CDR3, taken from reference TRBV5-1 and TRBJ1-5): KAGVTQTPRYLIKTRGQQVTLSCSPISGHRSVSWYQQTPGQGLQFLFEYFSETQRNKGNFPGRFSGRQFSNSRSEMNVSTLELGDSALYLCASSWKLRAGTTDQPQHFGDGTRLSIL.

This chain joins TRBV19 and TRBJ1-1, with TRBD1 as a possible D gene (5 bases). This CDR3 spans 12 amino acids. The germline V gene has CDR1 LNHDA and CDR2 SQIVND (reference sequence). V lost 6 bases to trimming and J lost 4 bases, with 9 bases between them. The CDR3 coding sequence is TGTGCCAGTAGCATTCAGGGCACTGAAGCTTTCTTT. Its protein product is CASSIQGTEAFF.

This chain uses TRBV6-4 with TRBJ2-5, with TRBD2 as a possible D gene (6 bases). Germline CDR1 MRHNA, CDR2 SNTAGT. CDR3 length equals 14 residues. V lost 8 bases, J lost 5 bases, and 18 bases lay in between. CDR3 in DNA: TGTGCCAGCTTCCTCGTGGGGGGATTCGAGACCCAGTACTTC. Translating it yields CASFLVGGFETQYF.

The chain has TRBV6-5 and TRBJ2-7; possible D gene TRBD1, 6 bases. Germline V CDR1 and CDR2: MNHEY, SVGAGI. The V end lost 5 bases, the J end lost 4 bases, and 18 bases lay between the germline ends. The CDR3 consists of 15 residues. CDR3 residues: CASSGGATGSYEQYF. The DNA of the CDR3 is TGTGCCAGCAGTGGAGGCGCTACAGGGTCTTACGAGCAGTACTTC.

The chain has TRBV19 and TRBJ2-4; 10 bases fit TRBD2. With 6 bases clipped from V and 6 bases from J, the junction kept 5 bases outside the gene matches. Germline CDR1 is LNHDA and CDR2 is SQIVND (reference sequence). This CDR3 is built from 14 residues. The CDR3 loop reads CASRERGGPNIQYF. Written as DNA, the CDR3 is TGTGCCAGTAGAGAGCGGGGGGGCCCAAACATTCAGTACTTC.

The chain uses TRBV5-4 and TRBJ1-2; D is uncertain. The germline CDR1 and CDR2 sequences are SGHNT and YYREEE (reference sequence). The V end lost 1 base, the J end lost 2 bases, and 9 bases lay between the germline ends. The CDR3 has 14 residues. CDR3 sequence: CASSLSLENYGYTF. CDR3 coding DNA: TGTGCCAGCAGCTTGAGTCTAGAGAACTATGGCTACACCTTC.

The chain is built from TRBV11-2 and TRBJ2-5; tentative D call: TRBD1 (5 bases). This CDR3 contains 13 residues. Germline CDR1 and CDR2: SGHAT and FQNNGV. Trimming removed 1 base from V and 5 bases from J, with 8 bases in between. CDR3 protein: CASSLGGWETQYF. CDR3 coding DNA: TGTGCCAGCAGCTTAGGGGGCTGGGAGACCCAGTACTTC.

The CDR3 coding sequence is TGTGCCAGCAGCTTTAGCGGGGGGATAGATACGCAGTATTTT. Residues: CASSFSGGIDTQYF. The genes are TRBV11-3 and TRBJ2-3; 10 bases line up with TRBD2. Germline lookup yields CDR1 SGHNT and CDR2 YENEEA. V lost 3 bases, J lost 5 bases, and 2 bases stayed unmatched. The CDR3 is 14 residues long.

The chain joins TRBV7-9 to TRBJ1-1, with D tentatively TRBD1 (5 bases). Germline loops: CDR1 SEHNR, CDR2 FQNEAQ (reference sequence). This CDR3 is 14 amino acids long. Trimming pared 5 bases from V and 1 base from J, leaving 11 bases between. As DNA, the CDR3 is TGTGCCAGCAGCCCCAGGGATCGGAACACTGAAGCTTTCTTT. Translated: CASSPRDRNTEAFF.

The chain joins TRBV6-4 to TRBJ1-1; 7 bases line up with TRBD1. Germline CDR1 reads MRHNA; CDR2 reads SNTAGT. Germline trimming cut 5 bases from V and 1 base from J; bases unmatched to any gene: 1. The CDR3 spans 13 residues. The CDR3 nucleotides are TGTGCCAGCAGTAGGACAGGGAACACTGAAGCTTTCTTT. Residues: CASSRTGNTEAFF.

The chain joins TRBV6-1 to TRBJ2-7; TRBD1 aligns across 9 bases. Germline V lookup: CDR1 MNHNS, CDR2 SASEGT. The CDR3 sequence is 19 residues long. V was clipped by 2 bases and J by 2 bases; unmatched bases: 16. In nucleotides, the CDR3 is TGTGCCAGCAGTGAAACTTCAGGACAGGGGAGGCCGAATACCTACGAGCAGTACTTC. Encoded protein: CASSETSGQGRPNTYEQYF.